Below are 5 T cell receptor beta chains sequenced from a single sample in a study of cytomegalovirus exposure and HLA in healthy donors (TCRdb year 2017). Preparation of the library involved the immunoSEQ multiplex PCR assay. A mixture of 60 forward primers for TCR Vbeta segments and 13 reverse primers for TCR Jbeta segments was used in the multiplex PCR. TCRdb obtained this table from immuneACCESS and retained in-frame rearrangements with V and J assigned. These tables miss some clones; where compared with another copy, unresolved V genes account for less than half of the shortfall, and the remainder is unexplained. Recorded for this sample are 18,000 or so clones; roughly 70% of them occurred a single time. The top ten clones comprise about 4% of the sample. The specimen sequenced was PBMCs. These receptors originate from a man younger than 30 in good health and CMV-seronegative.

The chain has TRBV29-1 and TRBJ2-1; 7 positions agree with TRBD1. The length of the CDR3 is 17 residues. CDR1 is SQVTM, CDR2 ANQGSEA, per germline. V shed 7 bases and J 0 bases; nucleotides not matched to a gene: 15. The CDR3 sequence: CSARGSPGGSSYNEQFF. For the CDR3, the DNA is TGCAGCGCCCGTGGATCCCCAGGGGGTAGCTCCTACAATGAGCAGTTCTTC.

This clone is deemed medium-sized (0.01 to 0.1%). The chain is built from TRBV7-8 and TRBJ1-2, with 7 bases fitting TRBD1. This CDR3 has 17 amino acids. Germline loops: CDR1 SGHVS, CDR2 FQNEAQ. With 1 base clipped from V and 0 bases from J, the junction kept 8 bases outside the gene matches. CDR3 nucleotides: TGTGCCAGCAGCTTAGATTCGACAGGGAACCCTAACTATGGCTACACCTTC. Translation gives CASSLDSTGNPNYGYTF.

The V call is TRBV30, the J call TRBJ2-7, with D perhaps TRBD2 (5 bases). This CDR3 spans 12 amino acids. V was clipped by 5 bases and J by 1 base, with 9 bases between them. Germline V lookup: CDR1 GTSNPN, CDR2 SVGIG (reference sequence). CDR3 in DNA: TGTGCCTGGGGGCGGGTGTCCTACGAGCAGTACTTC. Amino acid sequence: CAWGRVSYEQYF.

This clone ranks as medium-sized (0.01 to 0.1%). The V gene is TRBV5-1, the J gene TRBJ2-7, with 12 bases identical to TRBD2. The CDR3 runs to 16 residues. CDR1 is SGHRS, CDR2 YFSETQ, per germline. The trim removed 4 bases at V and 0 bases at J, leaving 5 bases unmatched. The DNA for the CDR3 is TGCGCCAGCAGCACCAGACTAGCGGGAGACTCCTACGAGCAGTACTTC. It specifies CASSTRLAGDSYEQYF.

This sequence joins TRBV29-1 and TRBJ1-1, with 10 positions matching TRBD1. In germline, CDR1 is SQVTM, CDR2 ANQGSEA. V dropped 6 bases and J dropped 5; count of bases not matched to a gene: 6. The CDR3 has 13 residues. CDR3: CSVSGQGRTEAFF. The CDR3 nucleotides are TGCAGCGTGTCGGGACAGGGGAGGACTGAAGCTTTCTTT.